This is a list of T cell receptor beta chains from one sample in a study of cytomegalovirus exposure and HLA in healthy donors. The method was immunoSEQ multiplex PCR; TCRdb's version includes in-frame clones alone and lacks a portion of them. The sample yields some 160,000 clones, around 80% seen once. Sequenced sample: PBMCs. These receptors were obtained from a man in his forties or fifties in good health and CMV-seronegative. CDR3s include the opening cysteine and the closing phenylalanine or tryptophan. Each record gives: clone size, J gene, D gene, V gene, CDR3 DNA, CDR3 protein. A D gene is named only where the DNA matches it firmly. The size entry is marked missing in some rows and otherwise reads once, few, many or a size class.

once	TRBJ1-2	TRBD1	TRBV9	TGTGCCAGCAGCCCCTCCCGACAGGGGAACTATGGCTACACCTTC	CASSPSRQGNYGYTF
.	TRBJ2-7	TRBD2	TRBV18	TGTGCCAGCTCACCCCTTACCCCGGGACTAGGGATCCACGAGCAGTACTTC	CASSPLTPGLGIHEQYF
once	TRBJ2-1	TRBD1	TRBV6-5	TGTGCCAGCGGCACCAAACAGGGGAACTACAATGAGCAGTTCTTC	CASGTKQGNYNEQFF
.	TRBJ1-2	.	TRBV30	TGTGCCTGGATTTCACAGAGAAGTGGCTACACCTTC	CAWISQRSGYTF
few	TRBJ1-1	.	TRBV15	TGTGCCACCAGCATTAGGAGGGGCCGCACTGAAGCTTTCTTT	CATSIRRGRTEAFF
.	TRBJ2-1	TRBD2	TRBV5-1	TGCGCCAGCAGCCCAGGACGGCTAGCGGGATACAATGAGCAGTTCTTC	CASSPGRLAGYNEQFF
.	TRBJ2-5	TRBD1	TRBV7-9	TGTGCCAGCAGTCTGGCAGGGGGCTCAGAGACCCAGTACTTC	CASSLAGGSETQYF
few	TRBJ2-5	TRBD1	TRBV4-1	TGCGCCAGCAGCCAACCCCGACAGGGGATTAAAGAGACCCAGTACTTC	CASSQPRQGIKETQYF
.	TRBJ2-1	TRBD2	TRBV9	TGTGCCAGCAGCTCTCAGTGGGTAGCGGGAGACAATGAGCAGTTCTTC	CASSSQWVAGDNEQFF
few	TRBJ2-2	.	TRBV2	TGTGCCAGCAGTGAATCGGTAACCGGGGAGCTGTTTTTT	CASSESVTGELFF
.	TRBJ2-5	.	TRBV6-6	TGTGCCAGCACTGCTGCGACTAATCCCTTGGGGACCCAGTACTTC	CASTAATNPLGTQYF
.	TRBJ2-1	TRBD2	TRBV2	TGTGCCAGCAGGCCGCGGGGGGATGAGCAGTTCTTC	CASRPRGDEQFF
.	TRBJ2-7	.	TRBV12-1	TGTGCCCCCCGGGGGGAAGAGCGGGAGGTATCTTTCTACGAGCAGTACTTC	CAPRGEEREVSFYEQYF
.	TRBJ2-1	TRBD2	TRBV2	TGTGCCACCCGTAGCGGGAGGGCCGCAAATGAGCAGTTCTTC	CATRSGRAANEQFF
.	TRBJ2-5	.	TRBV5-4	TGTGCCAGCAGACTTGCGGAGGGGGCAGGGGTACCAGAGACCCAGTACTTC	CASRLAEGAGVPETQYF
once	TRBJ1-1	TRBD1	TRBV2	TGTGCCAGCAAATGGGAGACAGGGACCCTGAACACTGAAGCTTTCTTT	CASKWETGTLNTEAFF
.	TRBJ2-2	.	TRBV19	TGTGCCAGTAGCCCTAAAATCACCGGGGAGCTGTTTTTT	CASSPKITGELFF
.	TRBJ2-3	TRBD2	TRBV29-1	TGCAGCGTTGAACTAGCGGGAGTAAGGTGGGGCACAGATACGCAGTATTTT	CSVELAGVRWGTDTQYF
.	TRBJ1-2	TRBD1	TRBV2	TGTGCCAGCAGTCAACAGACAGGGCAAGCTGGCTACACCTTC	CASSQQTGQAGYTF
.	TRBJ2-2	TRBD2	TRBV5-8	TGTGCCAGCCTAAGGCTAGCGGGAGGCGGGAACACCGGGGAGCTGTTTTTT	CASLRLAGGGNTGELFF
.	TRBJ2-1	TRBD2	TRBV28	TGTGCCAGCAGTTTGGTCCTGGGAGGGACTTCTACCTACAATGAGCAGTTCTTC	CASSLVLGGTSTYNEQFF
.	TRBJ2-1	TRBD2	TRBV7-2	TGTGCCAGCAGTGGTCGCGGGAGAGGCAATGAGCAGTTCTTC	CASSGRGRGNEQFF
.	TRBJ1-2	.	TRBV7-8	TGTGCCAGCAGCTTATTCGTGGACAGTCTCTATGGCTACACCTTC	CASSLFVDSLYGYTF
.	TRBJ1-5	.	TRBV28	TGTGCCAGCAGTATTGCGGGGCGCCCCCAGCATTTT	CASSIAGRPQHF
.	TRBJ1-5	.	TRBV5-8	TGTGCCAGCCGTAGGGACGGGCGGGGGCCCCAGCATTTT	CASRRDGRGPQHF